This TCR beta chain was observed in a study of T-cell reconstitution after alpha-beta-depleted transplantation in children. Broader study findings: The origin of high day-60 TCRbeta diversity in some patients lay in surviving recipient T cells and thymic progenitors. Several hundred expanded graft clones reportedly supplied alpha-beta T cells about two months after transplant. By one year post-transplant, T-cell counts and diversity largely arose from T cells that were newly produced.

As concerns this clonotype: The antigen remains unidentified.

This sample's TCRbeta library carried unique molecular identifier barcodes. TCRdb re-called the PCR reads with MiXCR, one entry per CDR3 protein. The profile covers approximately 130,000 distinct CDR3 sequences, with 8.5% to 10% appearing a single time and around 24% taken by the ten largest. The CDR3 length is 14 residues. V lost 8 bases and J lost 9, with 20 bases in between. CDR1 and CDR2 (germline): LGHDT, YNNKEL (reference sequence). This specimen consisted of PBMCs, mostly from graft donor cells, obtained 180 days after TCRalphabeta/CD19-depleted stem cell transplant. The receptor comes from a girl under two years old who had a stem cell transplant for combined immunodeficiency, so the T cells may come from the graft donor. The V call is TRBV3-1, the J call TRBJ2-1; D possibly corresponds to TRBD2 (6 bases). The CDR3 DNA reads as TGTGCCAGCGCCCGCCGAGGGAGGTGGGCTGAGCAGTTCTTC. This encodes CASARRGRWAEQFF.